This T cell receptor beta chain was recorded in a study of low-dose radiotherapy and immunotherapy resistance in tumors. On the study more broadly: One day before radiation and immunotherapy, intravenous cyclophosphamide 200 mg/m2 was administered, with this repeated every two weeks. The study gave patients oral aspirin 300 mg daily for four cycles from cycle 1 day 1.

TRAV- and TRBV-specific primers primed first-strand cDNA, covering alpha and beta chains. The PCR that amplified TCRs ran for roughly 20 cycles, relying on a constant-region primer and a V-primer adapter. One entry per CDR3 protein, called by TCRdb with MiXCR from the reads. The repertoire consists of approximately 89,000 distinct CDR3 sequences, with approximately 19% occurring once and the leading ten covering less than 6%. Time point meaning: before trial treatment. The donors' regimen was nivolumab, ipilimumab, aspirin, low-dose cyclophosphamide and low-dose radiotherapy. The V and J ends lost 2 bases and 5 bases respectively, with 21 bases between them. The CDR3 runs 17 residues. The germline gives CDR1 SEHNR, CDR2 FQNEAQ (reference sequence).

The sequence was collected from a male donor with prostate cancer. This chain joins TRBV7-9 and TRBJ1-2, with a possible D match to TRBD1 (6 bases). Material: PBMCs, obtained before treatment. CDR3 bases: TGTGCCAGCAGCTTAAAGGCAGGGGCTTGGGACGAATATGGCTACACCTTC. This codes for CASSLKAGAWDEYGYTF.